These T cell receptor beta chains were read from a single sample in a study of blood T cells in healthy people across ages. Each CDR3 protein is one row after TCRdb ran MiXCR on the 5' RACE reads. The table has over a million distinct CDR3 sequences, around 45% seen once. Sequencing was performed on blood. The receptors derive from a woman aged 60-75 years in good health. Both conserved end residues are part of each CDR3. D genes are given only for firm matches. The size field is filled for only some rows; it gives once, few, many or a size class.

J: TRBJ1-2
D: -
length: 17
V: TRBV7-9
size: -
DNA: TGTGCCAGCAGCCCAAACACGAAGGGACGGGCTAACTATGGCTACACCTTC
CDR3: CASSPNTKGRANYGYTF

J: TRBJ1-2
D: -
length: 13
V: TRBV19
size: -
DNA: TGTGCCAGTAGTTACTCCGAAGGGGTCGGCTACACCTTC
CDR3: CASSYSEGVGYTF

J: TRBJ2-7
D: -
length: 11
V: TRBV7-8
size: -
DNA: TGTGCCAGCAGCGCTAGGGGCGAGCAGTACTTC
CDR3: CASSARGEQYF

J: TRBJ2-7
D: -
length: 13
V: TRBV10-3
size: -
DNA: TGTGCCATCAGCCAGGGATTGTCCTACGAGCAGTACTTC
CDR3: CAISQGLSYEQYF

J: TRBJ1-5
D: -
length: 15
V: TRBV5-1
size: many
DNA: TGCGCCAGCAGCTTGACCGGGAGTAGGGATCAGCCCCAGCATTTT
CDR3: CASSLTGSRDQPQHF

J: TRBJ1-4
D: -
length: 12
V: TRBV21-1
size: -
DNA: TGTGCCAGCAGGTACTGGGATGAAAAACTGTTTTTT
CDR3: CASRYWDEKLFF

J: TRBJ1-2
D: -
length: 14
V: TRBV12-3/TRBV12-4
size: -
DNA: TGTGCCAGCAGTCCCAGGACGGTTTACTATGGCTACACCTTC
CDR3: CASSPRTVYYGYTF

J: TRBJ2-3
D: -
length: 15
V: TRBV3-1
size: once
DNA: TGTGCCAGCAGCCAAGTGTCCTCTCCCGCAGATACGCAGTATTTT
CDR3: CASSQVSSPADTQYF

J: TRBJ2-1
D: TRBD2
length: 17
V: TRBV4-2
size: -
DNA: TGTGCCAGCAGCCGGGAAAAGACTAGCGGGAGAGGGCATGAGCAGTTCTTC
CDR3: CASSREKTSGRGHEQFF

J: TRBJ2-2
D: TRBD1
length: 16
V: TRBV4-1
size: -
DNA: TGCGTCAGCAGCCTGGCAGGGGGCGCGAACACCGGGGAGCTGTTTTTT
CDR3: CVSSLAGGANTGELFF

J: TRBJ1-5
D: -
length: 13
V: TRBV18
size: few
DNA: TGTGCCAGCTCACAATCCGGCAATCAGCCCCAGCATTTT
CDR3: CASSQSGNQPQHF

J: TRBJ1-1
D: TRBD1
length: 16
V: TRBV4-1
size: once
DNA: TGCGCCAGCAGCCAAGATCGACAGGGGGCGAACACTGAAGCTTTCTTT
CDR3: CASSQDRQGANTEAFF

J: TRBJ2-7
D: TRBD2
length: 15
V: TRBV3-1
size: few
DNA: TGTGCCAGCAGACTAGCGGGAGGGCGATCCTACGAGCAGTACTTC
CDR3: CASRLAGGRSYEQYF

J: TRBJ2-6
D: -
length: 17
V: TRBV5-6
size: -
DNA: TGTGCCAGCAGCTCCCAGGGGATTCCCTCTGGGGCCAACGTCCTGACTTTC
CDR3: CASSSQGIPSGANVLTF

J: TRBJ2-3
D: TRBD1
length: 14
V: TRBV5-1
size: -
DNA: TGCGCCAGCAGGTTGGACAGGAGCACAGATACGCAGTATTTT
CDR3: CASRLDRSTDTQYF

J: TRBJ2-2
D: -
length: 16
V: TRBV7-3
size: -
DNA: TGTGCCAGCAGCTTTAGCCTAGCGTTAGGCACCGGGGAGCTGTTTTTT
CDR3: CASSFSLALGTGELFF

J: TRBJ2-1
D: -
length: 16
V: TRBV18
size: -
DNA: TGTGCCAGCTCACCATTCTCAGGACCTCCCTACAATGAGCAGTTCTTC
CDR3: CASSPFSGPPYNEQFF

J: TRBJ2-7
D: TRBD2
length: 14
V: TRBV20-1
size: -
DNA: TGCAGTGCTAGACATAGCGGGAGGGCCTACGAGCAGTACTTC
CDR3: CSARHSGRAYEQYF